This T cell receptor (beta chain) was captured in a study of CD8 T cells in Susac syndrome. Study overall: There were 5 or 6 sequenced Susac syndrome patients with active disease and fewer than 10 in remission. Points from the study as a whole: The study recognized that the number of individuals in its TCR sequencing and HLA analysis was relatively small. Clonal expansion was not observed in the Susac syndrome CD4+ T cell repertoires.

Random hexamers were used to reverse transcribe an amount of roughly 0.45 to 1 ug RNA. By means of immunoSEQ multiplex PCR, TCR beta CDR3 spanning 54 Vbeta and 13 Jbeta underwent amplification. Using its own MiXCR run on the immunoSEQ multiplex PCR reads, TCRdb lists one record per CDR3 protein. The table lists 200,000 to 250,000 distinct CDR3 sequences, about 94% of them singletons. In the case of this clonotype: Antigen: not known.

Germline CDR1 is GTSNPN and CDR2 is SVGIG (reference sequence). V dropped 5 bases and J dropped 1; count of bases not matched to a gene: 5. The CDR3 contains 13 residues. Sequenced sample: CD4+ T cells from PBMCs. This receptor was obtained from a human donor with Susac syndrome. This chain uses TRBV30 with TRBJ2-7; 7 positions agree with TRBD1. DNA of the CDR3: TGTGCCTGGTCCAGGGGGAAATCCTACGAGCAGTACTTC. It translates to CAWSRGKSYEQYF.